These 13 T cell receptor beta chains were sequenced from one sample in a study of spatial heterogeneity in lung cancer. TCRdb redid the calling of the 5' RACE reads with MiXCR, one entry per CDR3 protein. The sample lists almost 75,000 distinct CDR3 sequences; 10% to 15% were seen once. The time point denotes: sample taken at primary tumor resection. The input material, whole RNA from tumor, nontumor lung or frozen PBMC, was sequenced unsorted. The sample was PBMCs, taken at surgery. These receptors all stem from a male donor with early-stage non-small cell lung cancer.

V is TRBV2 and J is TRBJ1-1, with D unclear. The CDR3 covers 10 residues. V shed 2 bases and J shed 11 bases, with 6 bases lying between them. Germline V lookup: CDR1 SNHLY, CDR2 FYNNEI. Written as DNA, the CDR3 is TGTGCCAGCAGTGAACTTGGGGCTTTCTTT. Its protein product is CASSELGAFF.

The J gene is TRBJ1-1, the V gene TRBV27; no clear D gene. Trimming left V 6 bases short and J 0 bases short, with 20 bases between. The CDR3 is 17 residues long. The germline CDR1 and CDR2 sequences are MNHEY and SMNVEV (reference sequence). DNA of the CDR3: TGTGCCAGCAGCCACCTGGTACTGGGGAGGGTGAACACTGAAGCTTTCTTT. Protein product: CASSHLVLGRVNTEAFF.

This clonotype was counted ten times or more. V and J are TRBV6-5 and TRBJ1-5, with unresolved D. The CDR3 consists of 13 residues. The V and J ends lost 8 bases and 4 bases respectively, with 12 bases between them. CDR1 and CDR2 (germline): MNHEY, SVGAGI. CDR3 coding DNA: TGTGCCAGCGGCACCGCGGGAAATCAGCCCCAGCATTTT. Amino acid sequence: CASGTAGNQPQHF.

Here the CDR3 DNA reads TGTGCCAGCAGCTTATACAGGGGTAACGACGAGCAGTACTTC. It translates to CASSLYRGNDEQYF. V usage is TRBV7-2 and J usage is TRBJ2-7; 7 bases match TRBD1. The germline CDR1 and CDR2 sequences are SGHTA and FQGNSA. CDR3 length: 14 residues. The V and J ends lost 2 bases and 5 bases, in that order; junction bases with no gene match: 6.

This clonotype showed up many times. The chain carries TRBV29-1 and TRBJ1-2; no definite D call. Deletions cut 0 bases from V and 4 bases from J, with 9 bases between. The CDR3 is 13 residues long. Germline V gives CDR1 SQVTM, CDR2 ANQGSEA. CDR3 protein: CSVEDLAFYGYTF. The CDR3 DNA sequence: TGCAGCGTTGAAGATCTAGCATTCTATGGCTACACCTTC.

The genes are TRBV6-6 and TRBJ2-7; TRBD2 aligns across 12 bases. The CDR3 runs 16 residues. Germline CDR1 reads MNHNY; CDR2 reads SVGAGI (reference sequence). The V and J ends lost 8 bases and 3 bases, in that order; junction bases with no gene match: 11. CDR3 DNA sequence: TGTGCCAGCGGATATCCGGGACTAGCGGGTCTCTACGAGCAGTACTTC. Amino acids: CASGYPGLAGLYEQYF.

This chain uses TRBV5-1 with TRBJ1-4; D is undetermined. In germline, CDR1 is SGHRS, CDR2 YFSETQ. V was shortened by 0 bases and J by 5 bases, with 8 bases between the two germline ends. The CDR3 covers 14 residues. CDR3 nucleotides: TGCGCCAGCAGCTTGGGGCAAGTAAATGAAAAACTGTTTTTT. Protein sequence: CASSLGQVNEKLFF.

This chain joins TRBV24-1 and TRBJ2-2; D unclear. This CDR3 contains 15 residues. Germline V gene lookup returns CDR1 KGHDR and CDR2 SFDVKD. Trimming shortened V by 10 bases and J by 0 bases, and 14 bases separated the two germline ends. DNA of the CDR3: TGTGCCACTTCCGTAGGCGGCGCGAACACCGGGGAGCTGTTTTTT. Its translation is CATSVGGANTGELFF.

This clonotype was seen at least ten times. The chain combines TRBV7-8 with TRBJ1-1; maybe TRBD1 (6 bases). There are 13 residues in the CDR3. V was pared by 5 bases and J by 4 bases, with 11 bases between. CDR1 is SGHVS, CDR2 FQNEAQ, per germline. CDR3 protein: CASSPWDTTEAFF. As DNA, the CDR3 is TGTGCCAGCAGCCCATGGGACACCACTGAAGCTTTCTTT.

Only a few counts were recorded for this clonotype. The CDR3 region is CASSLTGTYNEQFF. For the CDR3, the DNA is TGTGCCAGCAGCTTAACAGGGACCTACAATGAGCAGTTCTTC. The J gene is TRBJ2-1, the V gene TRBV7-2, with D tentatively TRBD1 (6 bases). Germline CDR1 SGHTA, CDR2 FQGNSA. Deletions cut 2 bases from V and 2 bases from J, with 7 bases between. The CDR3 spans 14 residues.

The sample holds a few counts of this clonotype. V and J are TRBV12-3 or TRBV12-4 and TRBJ2-7; 11 bases are shared with TRBD2. After removal of 4 bases from V and 4 bases from J, the junction contained 3 bases not matched to a gene. The CDR3 covers 14 residues. The chain's CDR3 is CASSSGTSGYEQYF. CDR3 sequence (DNA): TGTGCCAGCAGTTCTGGGACTAGCGGATACGAGCAGTACTTC.

This clonotype was counted only a few times. This chain uses TRBV28 with TRBJ2-1, with D possibly matching TRBD2 (6 bases). The length of the CDR3 is 14 residues. The V gene's germline CDR1 is MDHEN and CDR2 SYDVKM. V was cut by 2 bases and J by 3 bases, with 8 bases left in between. The CDR3: CASSLAGIYNEQFF. The CDR3, as DNA: TGTGCCAGCAGTTTAGCGGGGATCTACAATGAGCAGTTCTTC.

This clonotype was counted at least ten times. The chain combines TRBV5-1 with TRBJ2-7; the D is unclear. The CDR3 sequence is 14 residues long. Germline V lookup: CDR1 SGHRS, CDR2 YFSETQ. Trimming left V 2 bases short and J 6 bases short, with 15 bases between. The CDR3 is CASSLESKGAEQYF. Written as DNA, the CDR3 is TGCGCCAGCAGCTTAGAATCCAAGGGCGCCGAGCAGTACTTC.